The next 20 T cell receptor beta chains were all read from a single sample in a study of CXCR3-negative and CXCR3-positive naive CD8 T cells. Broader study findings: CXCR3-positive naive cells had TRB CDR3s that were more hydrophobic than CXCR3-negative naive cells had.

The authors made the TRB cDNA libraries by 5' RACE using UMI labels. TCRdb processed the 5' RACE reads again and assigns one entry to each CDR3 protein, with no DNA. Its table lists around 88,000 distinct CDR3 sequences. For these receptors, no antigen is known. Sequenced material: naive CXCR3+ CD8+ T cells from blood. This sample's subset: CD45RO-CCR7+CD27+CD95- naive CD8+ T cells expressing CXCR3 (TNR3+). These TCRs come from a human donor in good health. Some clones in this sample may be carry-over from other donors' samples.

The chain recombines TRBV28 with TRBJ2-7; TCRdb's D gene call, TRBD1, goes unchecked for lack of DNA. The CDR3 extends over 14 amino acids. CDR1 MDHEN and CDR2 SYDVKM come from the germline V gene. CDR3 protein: CASTPRDTTYEQYF.

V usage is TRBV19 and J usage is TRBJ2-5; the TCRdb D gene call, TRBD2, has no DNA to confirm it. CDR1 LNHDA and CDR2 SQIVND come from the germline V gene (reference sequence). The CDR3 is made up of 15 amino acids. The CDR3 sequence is CASSIGLAEGETQYF. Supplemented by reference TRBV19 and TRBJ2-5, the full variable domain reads DGGITQSPKYLFRKEGQNVTLSCEQNLNHDAMYWYRQDPGQGLRLIYYSQIVNDFQKGDIAEGYSVSREKKESFPLTVTSAQKNPTAFYLCASSIGLAEGETQYFGPGTRLLVL.

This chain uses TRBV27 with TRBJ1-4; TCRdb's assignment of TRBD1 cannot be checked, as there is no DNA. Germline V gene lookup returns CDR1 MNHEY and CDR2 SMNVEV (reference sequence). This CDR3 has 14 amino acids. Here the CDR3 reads CASSPRAYNEKLFF.

CDR3 amino acids: CSVWTSGTQEQYF. The rearrangement uses TRBV29-1 and TRBJ2-7; without DNA, the TCRdb call of TRBD2 cannot be checked. The V gene's germline CDR1 is SQVTM and CDR2 ANQGSEA. The CDR3 length is 13 residues.

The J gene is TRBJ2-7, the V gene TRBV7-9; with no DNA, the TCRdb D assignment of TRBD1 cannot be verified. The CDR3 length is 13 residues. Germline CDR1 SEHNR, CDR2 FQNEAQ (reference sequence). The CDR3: CASSPSGADEQYF. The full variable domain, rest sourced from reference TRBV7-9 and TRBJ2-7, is DTGVSQNPRHKITKRGQNVTFRCDPISEHNRLYWYRQTLGQGPEFLTYFQNEAQLEKSRLLSDRFSAERPKGSFSTLEIQRTEQGDSAMYLCASSPSGADEQYFGPGTRLTVT.

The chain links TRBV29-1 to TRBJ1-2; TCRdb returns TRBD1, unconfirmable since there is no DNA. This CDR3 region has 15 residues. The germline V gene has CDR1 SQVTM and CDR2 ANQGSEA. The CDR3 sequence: CSVETGQGDNYGYTF.

CDR3 sequence: CASSFDSLGQPQHF. The chain employs TRBV28 and TRBJ1-5; TCRdb names TRBD1, which stays unverified in the absence of DNA. Germline V gene sequence: CDR1 MDHEN, CDR2 SYDVKM. This CDR3 comprises 14 residues. Supplemented by reference TRBV28 and TRBJ1-5, the full variable domain reads DVKVTQSSRYLVKRTGEKVFLECVQDMDHENMFWYRQDPGLGLRLIYFSYDVKMKEKGDIPEGYSVSREKKERFSLILESASTNQTSMYLCASSFDSLGQPQHFGDGTRLSIL.

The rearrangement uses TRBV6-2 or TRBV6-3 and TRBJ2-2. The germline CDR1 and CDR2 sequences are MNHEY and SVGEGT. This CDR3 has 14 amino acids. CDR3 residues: CASSYSEDAGELFF.

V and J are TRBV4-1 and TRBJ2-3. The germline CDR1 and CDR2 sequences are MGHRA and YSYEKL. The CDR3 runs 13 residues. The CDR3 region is CASSQERADTQYF.

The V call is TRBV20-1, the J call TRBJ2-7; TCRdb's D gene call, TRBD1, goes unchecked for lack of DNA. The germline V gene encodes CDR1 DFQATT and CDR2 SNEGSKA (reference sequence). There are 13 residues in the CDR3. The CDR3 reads CSARGDRDYEQYF.

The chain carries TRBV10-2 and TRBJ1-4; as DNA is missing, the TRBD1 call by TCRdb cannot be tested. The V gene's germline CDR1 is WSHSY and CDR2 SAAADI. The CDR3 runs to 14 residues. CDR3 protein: CASSGTPTNEKLFF.

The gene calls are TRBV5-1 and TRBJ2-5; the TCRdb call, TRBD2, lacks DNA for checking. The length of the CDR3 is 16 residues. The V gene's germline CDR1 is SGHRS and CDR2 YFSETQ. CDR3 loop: CASSHRLAEYQETQYF.

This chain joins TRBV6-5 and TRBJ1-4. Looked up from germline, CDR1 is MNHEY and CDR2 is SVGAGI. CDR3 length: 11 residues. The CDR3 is CASRREGKLFF.

The chain's CDR3 is CASTDARSSYNEQFF. The J gene is TRBJ2-1, the V gene TRBV28. CDR3 size: 15 residues. Per germline, CDR1 MDHEN and CDR2 SYDVKM.

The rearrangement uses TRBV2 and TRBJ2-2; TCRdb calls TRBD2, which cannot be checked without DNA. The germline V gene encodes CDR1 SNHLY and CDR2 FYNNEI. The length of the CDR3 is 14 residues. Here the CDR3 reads CAKEREKNTGELFF.

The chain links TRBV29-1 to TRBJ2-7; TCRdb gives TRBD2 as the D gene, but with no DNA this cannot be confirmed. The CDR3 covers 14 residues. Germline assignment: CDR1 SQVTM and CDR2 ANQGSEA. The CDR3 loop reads CSVGTSGSSYEQYF.

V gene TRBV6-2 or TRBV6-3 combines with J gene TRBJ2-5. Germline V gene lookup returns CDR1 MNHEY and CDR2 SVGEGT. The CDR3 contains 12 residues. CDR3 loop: CASSSLQETQYF.

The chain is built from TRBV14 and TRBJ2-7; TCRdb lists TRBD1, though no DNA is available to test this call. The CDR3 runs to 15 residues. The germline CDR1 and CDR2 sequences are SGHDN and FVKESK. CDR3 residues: CASSQKGGYSYEQYF.

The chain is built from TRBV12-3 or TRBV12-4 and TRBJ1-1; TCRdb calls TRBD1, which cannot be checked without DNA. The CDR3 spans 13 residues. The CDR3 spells CATRDGTFPEAFF.

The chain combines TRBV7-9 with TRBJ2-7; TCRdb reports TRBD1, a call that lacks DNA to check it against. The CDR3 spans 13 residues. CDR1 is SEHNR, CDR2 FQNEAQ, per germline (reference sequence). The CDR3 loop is CASSLGTEYEQYF.